This TCR beta chain derives from a study of human T cells and chemical hapten exposure. Time point denoted: patch test 3, about 24 weeks after DPC sensitization. Treatment denoted: therapeutic diphenylcyclopropenone sensitization with weekly scalp DPC. MiXCR, applied by TCRdb to the RACE reads, yields one record per CDR3 protein. Counted here are about 160,000 distinct CDR3 sequences, 28% occurring once; the ten biggest clones make up approximately 2.1%. This specimen consisted of whole blood, obtained in connection with sensitization to the hapten diphenylcyclopropenone (DPC). The source of this sequence is a woman aged 18-30 years with alopecia areata. Some clones in this sample may be carry-over from other donors' samples.

The chain's CDR3 is CATRVLNEQFF. As DNA, the CDR3 is TGTGCCACCAGGGTCCTGAATGAGCAGTTCTTC. The chain combines TRBV15 with TRBJ2-1; no clear D. With 6 bases removed from V and 7 bases from J, the gap between germline ends came to 7 bases. Germline-derived CDR1 and CDR2 are LNHNV and YYDKDF (reference sequence). This CDR3 is built from 11 residues.